The text below deals with one TCR beta chain. This entry comes from a study of T-cell memory formation after mild COVID-19. This CDR3 region has 17 residues. Per the germline V gene, CDR1 is LGHNA and CDR2 is YNFKEQ. Trimming shortened V by 0 bases and J by 7 bases, and 21 bases separated the two germline ends. TCRdb used MiXCR to reprocess the 5' RACE reads, holding one entry per CDR3 protein. The sample lists about 270,000 distinct CDR3 sequences, over 15% occurring once. V usage is TRBV4-2 and J usage is TRBJ1-2, with D perhaps matching TRBD1 (5 bases). Material: PBMCs or a T cell subset sorted from them (not recorded which). This TCR came from a man aged 18 to 30 who had mild COVID-19 (a few samples of this study predate the infection). Cell type and time point are not known. The CDR3 loop is CASSQDTSAGRGGGYTF. The CDR3 DNA reads TGTGCCAGCAGCCAAGATACGTCGGCAGGACGTGGGGGTGGCTACACCTTC.